A selection of T cell receptor beta chains follows, all from one sample in a study of identical twins. TCRdb used MiXCR to reprocess the 5' RACE reads, holding one entry per CDR3 protein. The sample records over 200,000 distinct CDR3 sequences, 8% to 11% being singletons. Sequencing was carried out using memory T cells sorted from blood. The receptors come from a man aged 50-60 years in good health. CDR3s include the opening cysteine and the closing phenylalanine or tryptophan. A D gene is named only where the DNA matches it firmly. Only part of the rows carry a size: once, few, many, or a class if the clone is expanded.

J	V	size	D	CDR3	DNA
TRBJ2-1	TRBV21-1	.	.	CATSKEFRGNYNEQFF	TGTGCCACTAGCAAAGAGTTCAGGGGGAACTACAATGAGCAGTTCTTC
TRBJ2-7	TRBV5-5	many	.	CASSLSDLGRVQYF	TGTGCCAGCAGCTTGAGCGATCTCGGAAGGGTTCAGTACTTC
TRBJ1-5	TRBV11-2	many	.	CASSLGGSGQPQHF	TGTGCCAGCAGCTTAGGAGGGAGTGGTCAGCCCCAGCATTTT
TRBJ2-7	TRBV7-2	.	TRBD2	CASSVSGRAYEQYF	TGTGCCAGCAGCGTTAGCGGGAGGGCCTACGAGCAGTACTTC
TRBJ2-2	TRBV27	once	.	CASSSTSGDGAGELFF	TGTGCCAGCAGTTCAACCTCGGGAGATGGCGCCGGGGAGCTGTTTTTT
TRBJ2-1	TRBV6-1	many	.	CASSAIPGAELRSDEQFF	TGTGCCAGCAGTGCTATACCGGGAGCGGAGCTTAGATCGGATGAGCAGTTCTTC
TRBJ2-1	TRBV25-1	many	.	CASRTGGPYNEQFF	TGTGCCAGCAGAACCGGGGGGCCCTACAATGAGCAGTTCTTC
TRBJ2-7	TRBV20-1	many	.	CSASILQSLYEQYF	TGCAGTGCTAGTATCCTACAGTCTCTCTACGAGCAGTACTTC
TRBJ2-2	TRBV4-3	few	.	CASSQDLGFGELFF	TGCGCCAGCAGCCAAGATTTGGGTTTTGGGGAGCTGTTTTTT
TRBJ1-2	TRBV19	few	.	CASSIGLSNYGYTF	TGTGCCAGTAGTATCGGACTCTCTAACTATGGCTACACCTTC
TRBJ2-1	TRBV2	many	TRBD2	CASTGLAVTSYNEQFF	TGTGCCAGCACTGGGCTAGCGGTCACCTCCTACAATGAGCAGTTCTTC
TRBJ2-1	TRBV7-2	.	TRBD1	CASSFYRDRGLGEQFF	TGTGCCAGCAGCTTTTACCGGGACAGGGGATTGGGCGAGCAGTTCTTC
TRBJ1-6	TRBV6-1	many	.	CASRGQGHNSPLHF	TGTGCCAGCAGGGGGCAGGGCCATAATTCACCCCTCCACTTT
TRBJ1-2	TRBV5-6	.	TRBD1	CASRRGQEGSGYTF	TGTGCCAGCAGAAGGGGACAGGAGGGGAGTGGCTACACCTTC
TRBJ2-2	TRBV28	few	TRBD1	CASSLPGQGLHTGELFF	TGTGCCAGCAGTTTACCGGGACAGGGCCTACACACCGGGGAGCTGTTTTTT
TRBJ2-5	TRBV7-2	many	TRBD2	CASSLARTTSGQETQYF	TGTGCCAGCAGCTTAGCGCGGACGACTAGCGGACAAGAGACCCAGTACTTC
TRBJ2-5	TRBV20-1	.	.	CSAKGGGKETQYF	TGCAGTGCTAAAGGGGGGGGAAAAGAGACCCAGTACTTC
TRBJ2-1	TRBV6-5	few	TRBD2	CASSYSGLAGERRWEQFF	TGTGCCAGCAGTTACTCGGGGCTAGCGGGCGAGCGGCGTTGGGAGCAGTTCTTC